This T cell receptor (beta chain) was sequenced for a study of T cell responses to AZD1222 COVID-19 vaccine. Findings and caveats of the study: Spike-specific TCR breadth and depth grew following two AZD1222 doses. AZD1222 recipients seropositive at baseline numbered only six or seven.

Assay: immunoSEQ multiplex PCR; the TCRdb copy retains only in-frame clones and omits some. The sample contains some 200,000 clones, just over 90% of which appear only once. Only one count was recorded for this clone. Its specificity is unknown. V was cut by 1 base and J by 6 bases, with 12 bases left in between. Germline CDR1 SGHTA, CDR2 FQGTGA. The CDR3 has 15 amino acids. The sample was peripheral blood, taken 28 days after the second dose of the MenACWY control vaccine. The chain joins TRBV7-3 to TRBJ2-2; possible D gene TRBD1, 6 bases. This TCR came from an adult who received the MenACWY meningococcal vaccine as a control. This CDR3 is CASSLIQGGAGELFF. The CDR3 nucleotides are TGTGCCAGCAGCTTAATACAGGGTGGAGCCGGGGAGCTGTTTTTT.